This T cell receptor (beta chain) emerged from a study of T cell changes during pregnancy in multiple sclerosis. This CDR3 is built from 13 residues. Germline CDR1 reads SGHAT; CDR2 reads FQNNGV. Between the trimmed V and J ends, which lost 1 base and 6 bases, there was a span of 10 bases. Sequencing used immunoSEQ multiplex PCR; TCRdb keeps in-frame clones, though not all of them. The top ten clones hold around 0.6% of a sample with 35,000 to 45,000 clones, about 88% of them seen once. The origin of this receptor is a female donor with multiple sclerosis, enrolled in a pregnancy study. The chain uses TRBV11-2 and TRBJ2-7; the D is unclear. Sequenced material: CD4+ T cells from peripheral blood mononuclear cells, taken in the first trimester of pregnancy. The CDR3 loop reads CASSLVSPGEQYF. Here the CDR3 DNA reads TGTGCCAGCAGCTTAGTTAGCCCCGGCGAGCAGTACTTC.